This T cell receptor beta chain was recorded in a study of cytomegalovirus exposure and HLA in healthy donors. In this sample, this clone turned up once. With 60 Vbeta and 13 Jbeta primers, the PCR was carried out. The protocol was immunoSEQ multiplex PCR, while the TCRdb copy is restricted to in-frame clones and leaves out a portion. The sample lists fewer than 200,000 clones, about 72% occurring once. The clonotype comes from a human donor in good health. The sequencing sample was made of PBMCs.

The CDR3 spells CASSSGTSGGAYEQYF. Here the CDR3 DNA reads TGTGCCAGCAGTTCCGGGACTAGCGGGGGGGCCTACGAGCAGTACTTC. The chain joins TRBV28 to TRBJ2-7; TRBD2 agrees at 16 bases. The CDR3 spans 16 residues. Germline CDR1 and CDR2: MDHEN and SYDVKM. J gave up 2 bases and V 4 bases, and 2 bases lay outside the gene matches. The complete variable domain, with remaining parts taken from reference TRBV28 and TRBJ2-7, reads DVKVTQSSRYLVKRTGEKVFLECVQDMDHENMFWYRQDPGLGLRLIYFSYDVKMKEKGDIPEGYSVSREKKERFSLILESASTNQTSMYLCASSSGTSGGAYEQYFGPGTRLTVT.